Shown below are 13 T cell receptor beta chains from a single sample sequenced in a study of Ad26.COV2.S vaccination and SARS-CoV-2 variants. TCRdb keeps only in-frame clones here, not all; method: immunoSEQ multiplex PCR. Of fewer than 400,000 clones in the sample, 85% to 90% were seen once. Treatment indicated: around 19 received Ad26.COV2.S at low or high dose, single or two shots; a few received placebo; per-sample allocation not given. Sampling occurred on day 63 after the first vaccine or placebo injection. Sample: peripheral blood, taken in a trial of Ad26.COV2.S vaccine versus placebo. These receptors came from a person aged 18-65 years who received the Ad26.COV2.S COVID-19 vaccine or a placebo.

V usage is TRBV24-1 and J usage is TRBJ2-3, with D unclear. CDR1 and CDR2 (germline): KGHDR, SFDVKD. There are 11 residues in the CDR3. Trimming stripped 3 bases from V and 3 bases from J, with 0 bases between. The CDR3 loop reads CATSDTDTQYF. DNA of the CDR3: TGTGCCACCAGTGATACAGATACGCAGTATTTT.

CDR3 in amino acids: CASSKGRVAGANVLTF. In nucleotides, the CDR3 is TGTGCCAGCAGCAAGGGCAGGGTAGCTGGGGCCAACGTCCTGACTTTC. The gene calls are TRBV6-2 or TRBV6-3 and TRBJ2-6; D perhaps matches TRBD1 (5 bases). The ends were cut back, 6 bases at V and 2 bases at J, with 14 bases in the middle. In germline, CDR1 is MNHEY, CDR2 SVGEGT. The CDR3 is made up of 16 amino acids.

The chain couples TRBV6-1 to TRBJ1-2, with D hard to call. CDR3 length: 14 amino acids. CDR1 and CDR2 (germline): MNHNS, SASEGT. Trimming took 3 bases from V and 4 from J, leaving 12 bases between them. In DNA form, the CDR3 reads TGTGCCAGCAGTGACCAGGCCGCTCTCTATGGCTACACCTTC. This encodes CASSDQAALYGYTF.

This chain connects TRBV5-1 to TRBJ1-4; D not resolved. The V and J ends lost 4 bases and 0 bases respectively, with 13 bases between them. This CDR3 has 16 amino acids. The germline gives CDR1 SGHRS, CDR2 YFSETQ. CDR3 sequence: CASSQDAPATNEKLFF. The CDR3, as DNA: TGCGCCAGCAGCCAAGACGCACCCGCAACTAATGAAAAACTGTTTTTT.

The DNA for the CDR3 is TGTGCCAGCAGTTACCATGGGGGGACCCTCCCTGAAGCTTTCTTT. Protein sequence: CASSYHGGTLPEAFF. This chain uses TRBV6-6 with TRBJ1-1; possibly TRBD1 for D (5 bases). V was trimmed by 2 bases and J by 6 bases, leaving 16 bases between them. Germline-derived CDR1 and CDR2 are MNHNY and SVGAGI (reference sequence). The CDR3 is 15 residues long.

The chain uses TRBV9 and TRBJ2-4; 7 nucleotides match TRBD2. CDR3 size: 15 residues. CDR1 and CDR2 (germline): SGDLS, YYNGEE. The trim removed 0 bases at V and 8 bases at J, leaving 8 bases unmatched. CDR3 sequence: CASSVAPQGGDIQYF. DNA for the CDR3: TGTGCCAGCAGCGTAGCTCCCCAGGGAGGGGACATTCAGTACTTC.

The V and J genes are TRBV4-1 and TRBJ1-4; D call uncertain. The germline CDR1 and CDR2 sequences are MGHRA and YSYEKL. This CDR3 region has 17 residues. With 3 bases removed from V and 1 base from J, the gap between germline ends came to 15 bases. CDR3 residues: CASSQRTPKGTNEKLFF. CDR3 bases: TGCGCCAGCAGCCAGAGGACGCCTAAGGGAACTAATGAAAAACTGTTTTTT.

In its sample, this clone was seen once. The chain links TRBV4-1 to TRBJ1-2; TRBD1 matches at 7 bases. CDR3 length: 14 residues. Germline V CDR1 and CDR2: MGHRA, YSYEKL. V shed 2 bases, J shed 6 bases, and the junction held 6 bases outside the gene matches. The CDR3: CASSQRQGSHGYTF. The CDR3 DNA reads as TGCGCCAGCAGCCAAAGACAGGGTAGCCATGGCTACACCTTC.

V usage is TRBV5-4 and J usage is TRBJ2-7; 16 nucleotides agree with TRBD2. The CDR3 runs to 20 residues. CDR1 is SGHNT, CDR2 YYREEE, per germline (reference sequence). Trimming at V came to 0 bases and at J to 0 bases, leaving 9 bases not matched to a gene. The CDR3 nucleotides are TGTGCCAGCAGCTTGGCCCCCGGGACTAGCGGGGGGGGGAGCTCCTACGAGCAGTACTTC. This translates into CASSLAPGTSGGGSSYEQYF.

The chain has TRBV11-2 and TRBJ1-1, with TRBD1 as a possible D gene (6 bases). The CDR3 covers 15 residues. CDR1 and CDR2 (germline): SGHAT, FQNNGV. The V end was cut by 5 bases, the J end by 7 bases, with 20 bases between. CDR3 residues: CASSPGTKDSYEAFF. The CDR3 bases are TGTGCCAGCAGCCCCGGGACAAAGGATTCCTATGAAGCTTTCTTT.

The rearrangement joins TRBV19 to TRBJ2-1; 11 nucleotides agree with TRBD1. V was clipped by 6 bases and J by 4 bases; unmatched bases: 5. Germline CDR1 and CDR2: LNHDA and SQIVND (reference sequence). The CDR3 has 15 residues. CDR3 amino acids: CASRAGTGGYNEQFF. The CDR3 bases are TGTGCCAGTAGGGCCGGGACAGGGGGGTACAATGAGCAGTTCTTC.

This chain uses TRBV3-1 (or the pseudogene TRBV3-2) with TRBJ2-2, with TRBD1 as a possible D gene (5 bases). Per the germline V gene, CDR1 is LGHDT and CDR2 is YNNKEL (reference sequence). The ends were cut back, 8 bases at V and 0 bases at J, with 10 bases in the middle. This CDR3 spans 14 amino acids. CDR3 amino acids: CASGAMANTGELFF. The CDR3 nucleotides are TGTGCCAGCGGGGCGATGGCGAACACCGGGGAGCTGTTTTTT.

The V call is TRBV29-1, the J call TRBJ1-2; D is unclear. This CDR3 comprises 13 residues. Germline V gene data show CDR1 as SQVTM and CDR2 as ANQGSEA. Trimming removed 3 bases from V and 8 bases from J, with 16 bases in between. The CDR3 nucleotides are TGCAGCGTTGAGTACCCGGGTATGGAAGGCTACACCTTC. Amino acid sequence: CSVEYPGMEGYTF.